This T cell receptor beta chain was sequenced in a study of cytomegalovirus exposure and HLA in healthy donors. With 60 Vbeta and 13 Jbeta primers, the PCR was carried out. Per the original methods: Later analysis identified 80 million to 85 million unique TCR beta chains, 8.5 million to 13 million shared. Sequenced by immunoSEQ multiplex PCR; TCRdb stores in-frame clones only, minus some. V and J calls and clone size follow that table, whereas D and trimming were derived from the DNA. This table has some 170,000 clones, about 69% appearing once. Findings of the study overall: Cytomegalovirus association was listed for 150 or so TCR beta chains. Per a prior analysis, the majority of TCR beta V segments were productive roughly 87% or roughly 30% of the time.

To note about this clone: Antigen unknown.

Unmatched junction bases numbered 6, after V lost 0 bases and J lost 10 bases. The CDR3 runs 15 residues. Germline CDR1 MGHRA, CDR2 YSYEKL. The sequence was obtained from a male donor in good health and CMV-seronegative. The sequenced sample was PBMCs. The rearrangement uses TRBV4-1 and TRBJ1-1; 12 bases agree with TRBD1. Here the CDR3 DNA reads TGCGCCAGCAGCCAAGAGGGACAGGGGGCAGGAGGAGCTTTCTTT. It yields the protein CASSQEGQGAGGAFF.